One and the same sample provided the 24 T cell receptor beta chains below, sequenced in a study of control samples from healthy donors and cancer patients. Libraries were prepared by immunoSEQ multiplex PCR; TCRdb keeps only in-frame clonotypes and omits some of them. The data hold around 82,000 clones, with around 91% observed a single time. Sample: blood. The receptors originated from a man aged 50-59 years in good health.

The chain's CDR3 is CASSATGSFKNEQFF. The CDR3, as DNA: TGTGCCAGCAGCGCAACAGGGTCGTTTAAGAATGAGCAGTTCTTC. The chain has TRBV9 and TRBJ2-1; tentative D call: TRBD1 (6 bases). CDR1 is SGDLS, CDR2 YYNGEE, per germline. The CDR3 is made up of 15 amino acids. The germline V and J ends were trimmed by 3 bases and 7 bases, with 17 bases remaining between them.

The rearrangement uses TRBV5-5 and TRBJ1-2; no firm D call. The germline CDR1 and CDR2 sequences are SGHKS and YYEKEE (reference sequence). V lost 0 bases to trimming and J lost 4 bases, with 13 bases between them. This CDR3 has 15 residues. In DNA form, the CDR3 reads TGTGCCAGCAGCTTGGCCAATGGGGTCAGCTATGGCTACACCTTC. It codes for CASSLANGVSYGYTF.

This clone has just one count. Other DNA sequences within the sample encode an identical CDR3. The rearrangement joins TRBV7-9 to TRBJ1-2, with a tentative D call TRBD1 (5 bases). CDR1 and CDR2 (germline): SEHNR, FQNEAQ (reference sequence). Trimming took 2 bases from V and 5 from J, leaving 6 bases between them. This CDR3 has 12 residues. CDR3 nucleotide sequence: TGTGCCAGCAGCTTACCAGGGTATGGCTACACCTTC. Translation gives CASSLPGYGYTF.

V and J are TRBV11-2 and TRBJ1-1; D unclear. The CDR3 is 15 residues long. From germline, CDR1 is SGHAT and CDR2 FQNNGV. The V end was cut by 6 bases, the J end by 1 base, with 15 bases between. The CDR3 reads CASRAPSARNTEAFF. The CDR3 DNA reads as TGTGCCAGCAGGGCTCCGTCGGCCAGGAACACTGAAGCTTTCTTT.

The rearrangement links TRBV5-1 to TRBJ1-2, with 9 positions matching TRBD1. The trim removed 3 bases at V and 5 bases at J, leaving 8 bases unmatched. Germline V CDR1 and CDR2: SGHRS, YFSETQ. This CDR3 is 15 amino acids long. CDR3 loop: CASSSEQGAWYGYTF. In DNA, the CDR3 is TGCGCCAGCAGCTCGGAACAGGGGGCTTGGTATGGCTACACCTTC.

This rearrangement joins TRBV12-3 or TRBV12-4 to TRBJ1-1; no clear D. The CDR3 sequence is 13 residues long. The germline V and J ends were trimmed by 6 bases and 3 bases, with 11 bases remaining between them. For the CDR3, the DNA is TGTGCCAGCAGCCGGACCTGGGACACTGAAGCTTTCTTT. Amino acids: CASSRTWDTEAFF.

In its sample, this clone was seen once. The V gene is TRBV5-1, the J gene TRBJ1-1; weak D call: TRBD1 (5 bases). Germline V gene lookup returns CDR1 SGHRS and CDR2 YFSETQ. CDR3 length equals 15 residues. The ends were cut back, 3 bases at V and 2 bases at J, with 14 bases in the middle. CDR3 coding DNA: TGCGCCAGCAGCTATGACGCGACAGTCAACACTGAAGCTTTCTTT. Its protein is CASSYDATVNTEAFF.

The chain recombines TRBV6-5 with TRBJ2-3, with D maybe TRBD2 (5 bases). The germline gives CDR1 MNHEY, CDR2 SVGAGI. The CDR3 sequence is 12 residues long. Trimming left V 8 bases short and J 8 bases short, with 14 bases between. CDR3 DNA: TGTGCCAGCCGAGGAGGCGGTGGTACGCAGTATTTT. Residues: CASRGGGGTQYF.

J is TRBJ2-7 and V is TRBV29-1, with D perhaps matching TRBD1 (5 bases). CDR3 length equals 12 residues. Trimming shortened V by 5 bases and J by 6 bases, and 14 bases separated the two germline ends. The germline gives CDR1 SQVTM, CDR2 ANQGSEA. The CDR3 DNA reads TGCAGCGTTACCCAAGGGGCGGTCGAGCAGTACTTC. It encodes CSVTQGAVEQYF.

V usage is TRBV9 and J usage is TRBJ2-5; maybe TRBD2 (5 bases). Trimming removed 0 bases from V and 7 bases from J, with 16 bases in between. The CDR3 loop spans 15 amino acids. The germline gives CDR1 SGDLS, CDR2 YYNGEE. The CDR3: CASSVDEGQVRTQYF. DNA for the CDR3: TGTGCCAGCAGCGTAGACGAGGGCCAAGTGCGGACCCAGTACTTC. Full variable domain (outside the CDR3, taken from reference TRBV9 and TRBJ2-5): DSGVTQTPKHLITATGQRVTLRCSPRSGDLSVYWYQQSLDQGLQFLIQYYNGEERAKGNILERFSAQQFPDLHSELNLSSLELGDSALYFCASSVDEGQVRTQYFGPGTRLLVL.

The chain is built from TRBV30 and TRBJ2-7; no firm D call. This CDR3 comprises 14 residues. Trimming cost V 1 base and J 5 bases, with 15 bases left between them. In germline, CDR1 is GTSNPN, CDR2 SVGIG (reference sequence). CDR3 sequence (DNA): TGTGCCTGGAGTGCTGGGTCCAGTAGTAACGAGCAGTACTTC. Translation: CAWSAGSSSNEQYF.

By proportion, this clone is medium-sized. The CDR3 DNA follows: TGCGCCAGCAGCGAGCCGAATCAGCCCCAGCATTTT. Protein product: CASSEPNQPQHF. This sequence joins TRBV4-1 and TRBJ1-5; unclear D gene. CDR3 length: 12 residues. Germline V lookup: CDR1 MGHRA, CDR2 YSYEKL. Trimming left V 5 bases short and J 4 bases short, with 6 bases between.

The V gene is TRBV9, the J gene TRBJ2-5, with a possible D match to TRBD2 (6 bases). CDR3 length equals 15 residues. With 4 bases removed from V and 5 bases from J, the gap between germline ends came to 18 bases. Germline lookup yields CDR1 SGDLS and CDR2 YYNGEE. This CDR3 is CASSFQYSGEETQYF. The CDR3 nucleotides are TGTGCCAGCAGCTTCCAATATTCGGGGGAGGAGACCCAGTACTTC.

The rearrangement joins TRBV27 to TRBJ2-5; no firm D call. Germline CDR1 is MNHEY and CDR2 is SMNVEV (reference sequence). This CDR3 region has 14 residues. Trimming shortened V by 6 bases and J by 1 base, and 12 bases separated the two germline ends. CDR3 residues: CASRKHLIQETQYF. The DNA of the CDR3 is TGTGCCAGCAGAAAACACCTGATCCAAGAGACCCAGTACTTC.

The table lists this clone with a count of one. V is TRBV5-1 and J is TRBJ2-1; 9 bases match TRBD2. CDR3 size: 16 residues. The V gene's germline CDR1 is SGHRS and CDR2 YFSETQ. V lost 6 bases, J lost 0 bases, and 7 bases stayed unmatched. CDR3 in amino acids: CASTQAGGTSYNEQFF. The CDR3 DNA reads as TGCGCCAGCACTCAAGCGGGGGGTACCTCCTACAATGAGCAGTTCTTC.

This clone occurred once. The chain recombines TRBV30 with TRBJ2-1; TRBD1 matches 7 bases. This CDR3 is 13 amino acids long. Trimming removed 1 base from V and 3 bases from J; junction bases left unmatched: 0. Germline loops: CDR1 GTSNPN, CDR2 SVGIG (reference sequence). The CDR3: CAWSGQGYNEQFF. CDR3 bases: TGTGCCTGGAGTGGACAGGGCTACAATGAGCAGTTCTTC.

J is TRBJ1-1 and V is TRBV2, with D uncertain. The germline gives CDR1 SNHLY, CDR2 FYNNEI. The CDR3 runs to 13 residues. The V end was cut by 7 bases, the J end by 2 bases, with 11 bases between. The CDR3: CASTIQPNTEAFF. The CDR3 coding sequence is TGTGCCAGCACCATCCAACCAAACACTGAAGCTTTCTTT.

V and J are TRBV14 and TRBJ2-7, with D perhaps TRBD1 (5 bases). The germline V gene has CDR1 SGHDN and CDR2 FVKESK. V was trimmed by 0 bases and J by 3 bases, leaving 12 bases between them. There are 15 residues in the CDR3. CDR3 residues: CASSQDLTGDYEQYF. CDR3 coding DNA: TGTGCCAGCAGCCAAGATCTAACAGGAGACTACGAGCAGTACTTC.

The V gene is TRBV15, the J gene TRBJ1-4, with a weak D call TRBD1 (5 bases). The CDR3 covers 17 residues. Germline V gene data show CDR1 as LNHNV and CDR2 as YYDKDF (reference sequence). V gave up 0 bases and J gave up 7 bases, with 18 bases separating them. The CDR3 reads CATSRDRQGWEGEKLFF. CDR3 nucleotides: TGTGCCACCAGCAGAGATCGGCAGGGTTGGGAGGGTGAAAAACTGTTTTTT.

This sequence joins TRBV12-3 or TRBV12-4 and TRBJ1-1; D not certain. CDR3 length: 13 residues. Trimming left V 3 bases short and J 1 base short, with 6 bases between. This chain's CDR3 is CASSFSANTEAFF. The CDR3 DNA reads as TGTGCCAGCAGTTTTTCAGCGAACACTGAAGCTTTCTTT.

This chain links TRBV7-8 with TRBJ1-4, with a tentative D call TRBD1 (5 bases). The ends were cut back, 5 bases at V and 8 bases at J, with 18 bases in the middle. There are 15 residues in the CDR3. CDR1 SGHVS and CDR2 FQNEAQ come from the germline V gene. CDR3 coding DNA: TGTGCCAGCAGCACCCCAGGAGCGGGGGGGGAAAAACTGTTTTTT. Protein: CASSTPGAGGEKLFF.

The chain recombines TRBV6-2 or TRBV6-3 with TRBJ2-5, with 8 bases aligning to TRBD2. The germline V gene encodes CDR1 MNHEY and CDR2 SVGEGT. J lost 3 bases, V lost 6 bases, and 12 bases had no gene match. This CDR3 is 16 amino acids long. The CDR3 loop is CASSRGFGGGEETQYF. CDR3 coding DNA: TGTGCCAGCAGCCGGGGCTTCGGGGGGGGTGAAGAGACCCAGTACTTC.

The chain carries TRBV29-1 and TRBJ2-7, with D perhaps matching TRBD1 (5 bases). V lost 4 bases to trimming and J lost 4 bases, with 8 bases between them. Germline CDR1 is SQVTM and CDR2 is ANQGSEA. The CDR3 totals 11 residues. In DNA, the CDR3 is TGCAGCGTTGCGACAGATTACGAGCAGTACTTC. Translated, it gives CSVATDYEQYF.

V gene TRBV7-8 combines with J gene TRBJ2-7; the match to TRBD2 covers 8 bases. The CDR3 spans 16 residues. The V and J ends lost 5 bases and 7 bases, in that order; junction bases with no gene match: 16. Germline CDR1 SGHVS, CDR2 FQNEAQ. CDR3 sequence reads: CASSETGTRRRWEQYF. CDR3 sequence (DNA): TGTGCCAGCAGCGAGACCGGGACTAGACGCCGGTGGGAGCAGTACTTC.